A selection of T cell receptor beta chains follows, all from one sample in a study of sequential checkpoint blockade in melanoma. The protocol was immunoSEQ multiplex PCR, while the TCRdb copy is restricted to in-frame clones and leaves out a portion. Of roughly 20,000 clones listed, about 83% were seen once; the top ten hold 36%. This specimen consisted of CD8+ T cells sorted from blood (inferred from file names), obtained from a patient given nivolumab and ipilimumab in sequence. The receptors were sampled from a human donor with melanoma. Both conserved end residues are part of each CDR3. A D gene is named only where the DNA matches it firmly. Size is omitted from some rows. Given values are once, few, many or a class for expanded clones.

CDR3	DNA	D	size	V	J
CASSLARSGDYTGELFF	TGTGCCAGCAGCTTAGCCCGTAGCGGGGACTACACCGGGGAGCTGTTTTTT	TRBD2	NA	TRBV11-1	TRBJ2-2
CASSGRGRGGNQPQHF	TGTGCCAGCAGTGGAAGGGGGCGGGGCGGCAATCAGCCCCAGCATTTT	TRBD1	NA	TRBV6-1	TRBJ1-5
CSVEDRGDIRPYEQFF	TGCAGCGTTGAAGATCGGGGGGACATCCGTCCTTATGAGCAGTTCTTC	NA	NA	TRBV29-1	TRBJ2-1
CASSQLAGDYEQYF	TGTGCCAGCAGCCAACTAGCGGGAGACTACGAGCAGTACTTC	TRBD2	NA	TRBV16	TRBJ2-7
CASRGDSDRPNYGYTF	TGTGCCAGCAGGGGTGATTCGGACAGGCCTAACTATGGCTACACCTTC	TRBD1	NA	TRBV27	TRBJ1-2
CASRWTSGRGNEQFF	TGTGCCAGCAGGTGGACTAGCGGGAGAGGAAATGAGCAGTTCTTC	TRBD2	NA	TRBV13	TRBJ2-1
CASSLLQGHYEQYF	TGCGCCAGCAGCTTGTTACAGGGGCACTACGAGCAGTACTTC	TRBD1	few	TRBV5-1	TRBJ2-7
CASSFRGRSYEQYF	TGTGCCAGCAGCTTTAGGGGCCGCTCCTACGAGCAGTACTTC	NA	NA	TRBV7-2	TRBJ2-7
CASRGRREKLFF	TGTGCCAGCAGAGGGAGGAGAGAAAAACTGTTTTTT	NA	NA	TRBV2	TRBJ1-4
CASSLTRDRAAYGYTF	TGTGCCAGCAGCTTGACCCGGGACAGAGCCGCCTATGGCTACACCTTC	TRBD1	once	TRBV5-6	TRBJ1-2
CASSFGTSGMGPGTQYF	TGTGCCAGTAGTTTCGGGACTAGCGGGATGGGGCCAGGGACCCAGTACTTC	TRBD2	NA	TRBV19	TRBJ2-5
CASSFEGVVYEQYF	TGTGCCAGCAGTTTCGAAGGGGTAGTCTACGAGCAGTACTTC	NA	NA	TRBV28	TRBJ2-7
CASSFSGGYNEQFF	TGTGCCAGCAGCTTTAGCGGGGGGTACAATGAGCAGTTCTTC	TRBD2	few	TRBV6-1	TRBJ2-1
CASSPYDSQNQPQHF	TGTGCCAGCAGCCCCTACGACAGCCAGAATCAGCCCCAGCATTTT	NA	NA	TRBV6-5	TRBJ1-5
CASSPRGIDEQFF	TGTGCCAGCAGCCCCCGGGGTATTGATGAGCAGTTCTTC	NA	NA	TRBV28	TRBJ2-1
CASSLYVQGPGNTIYF	TGTGCCAGCAGTTTATACGTCCAGGGGCCAGGAAACACCATATATTTT	NA	NA	TRBV28	TRBJ1-3
CAISESDAWDRGLDGNTIYF	TGTGCCATCAGTGAGTCCGACGCTTGGGACAGGGGGCTCGATGGAAACACCATATATTTT	TRBD1	NA	TRBV10-3	TRBJ1-3
CAISEDPGTSGGGSTDTQYF	TGTGCCATCAGTGAGGACCCCGGGACTAGCGGGGGGGGTAGCACAGATACGCAGTATTTT	TRBD2	NA	TRBV10-3	TRBJ2-3
CASSLYSNTEAFF	TGTGCCAGCAGTTTATACTCGAACACTGAAGCTTTCTTT	NA	NA	TRBV28	TRBJ1-1
CAWSARRGTETQYF	TGTGCCTGGAGTGCGCGCAGGGGGACAGAGACCCAGTACTTC	TRBD1	NA	TRBV30	TRBJ2-5
CASSKIDMAQYF	TGTGCCAGCAGCAAGATCGACATGGCCCAGTACTTC	NA	NA	TRBV7-9	TRBJ2-5
CASSPLEGGTPGEQFF	TGTGCCAGCAGCCCACTCGAGGGAGGCACACCCGGGGAGCAGTTCTTC	NA	NA	TRBV5-4	TRBJ2-1
CASSLDAVYDNSPLHF	TGTGCCAGCAGCTTGGATGCGGTTTATGATAATTCACCCCTCCACTTT	NA	NA	TRBV5-6	TRBJ1-6
CASSLGNPSGETQYF	TGTGCCAGCAGTTTAGGGAACCCTAGCGGAGAGACCCAGTACTTC	TRBD2	NA	TRBV27	TRBJ2-5
CASSDFFERGGGNEQFF	TGTGCCAGCAGTGACTTTTTCGAGCGGGGGGGCGGGAATGAGCAGTTCTTC	TRBD2	once	TRBV6-4	TRBJ2-1
CASSLSGGVGADTQYF	TGTGCCAGCAGTTTATCGGGGGGGGTGGGTGCAGATACGCAGTATTTT	TRBD2	once	TRBV27	TRBJ2-3
CASSLGEGQPQHF	TGTGCCAGCAGCTTGGGGGAGGGACAGCCCCAGCATTTT	NA	NA	TRBV7-9	TRBJ1-5
CASSVSRRDRNTGELFF	TGTGCCAGCAGCGTCTCCCGCCGCGACAGGAACACCGGGGAGCTGTTTTTT	NA	few	TRBV9	TRBJ2-2
CASSLGSLSYEQYF	TGTGCCAGCAGCTTGGGTAGCCTCTCCTACGAGCAGTACTTC	NA	once	TRBV5-6	TRBJ2-7
CATSRDRGFYGYTF	TGTGCCACCAGCAGAGATCGGGGTTTTTATGGCTACACCTTC	NA	once	TRBV15	TRBJ1-2
CASSQTETGGTTEAFF	TGCGCCAGCAGCCAAACTGAAACAGGGGGGACCACTGAAGCTTTCTTT	TRBD1	NA	TRBV4-1	TRBJ1-1
CASSLKDRGFLHEQYF	TGTGCCAGCAGTCTAAAGGACAGGGGGTTTCTCCACGAGCAGTACTTC	TRBD1	NA	TRBV6-6	TRBJ2-7
CASSSTTGTGNTIYF	TGTGCCAGCAGCTCGACGACAGGGACGGGAAACACCATATATTTT	TRBD1	NA	TRBV5-5	TRBJ1-3
CATGQGPYEQYF	TGTGCTACGGGCCAGGGGCCCTACGAGCAGTACTTC	NA	NA	TRBV19	TRBJ2-7
CASSLGQGILTNEKLFF	TGTGCCAGCAGCTTGGGACAGGGGATCTTAACTAATGAAAAACTGTTTTTT	TRBD1	NA	TRBV13	TRBJ1-4
CASRPEQGTSYEQYF	TGTGCCAGCAGGCCGGAGCAGGGGACCTCCTACGAGCAGTACTTC	NA	NA	TRBV7-9	TRBJ2-7
CASSPLGTVAYNEQFF	TGTGCCAGCAGTCCCCTCGGGACTGTGGCCTACAATGAGCAGTTCTTC	NA	NA	TRBV27	TRBJ2-1
CASSGRGASYEQYF	TGTGCCAGCAGTGGCAGGGGAGCATCCTACGAGCAGTACTTC	NA	NA	TRBV6-1	TRBJ2-7
CASSVATGLYYEQYF	TGTGCCAGCAGCGTAGCGACGGGTTTATACTACGAGCAGTACTTC	NA	NA	TRBV9	TRBJ2-7
CSVLQGDTEAFF	TGCAGCGTCCTGCAGGGGGATACTGAAGCTTTCTTT	TRBD1	NA	TRBV29-1	TRBJ1-1
CASSAAMKTGWNTEAFF	TGTGCCAGCAGTGCCGCAATGAAGACAGGGTGGAACACTGAAGCTTTCTTT	TRBD1	NA	TRBV25-1	TRBJ1-1
CASSISPNDGYTF	TGTGCCAGTAGTATTAGCCCTAATGATGGCTACACCTTC	NA	few	TRBV19	TRBJ1-2
CASSIGSGNTEAFF	TGTGCCAGTAGTATAGGATCGGGGAACACTGAAGCTTTCTTT	NA	NA	TRBV19	TRBJ1-1
CASSLSSGAYNEQFF	TGTGCCAGCAGTTTATCTAGCGGGGCCTACAATGAGCAGTTCTTC	TRBD2	NA	TRBV28	TRBJ2-1
CASRKAAEPYNEQFF	TGTGCCAGCAGAAAGGCAGCGGAGCCCTACAATGAGCAGTTCTTC	NA	NA	TRBV6-1	TRBJ2-1
CASREGTSGPYEQYF	TGTGCCAGCAGGGAAGGGACTAGCGGACCCTACGAGCAGTACTTC	TRBD2	NA	TRBV5-8	TRBJ2-7
CASSATGTGALNEQFF	TGCGCCAGCAGTGCTACCGGGACAGGGGCCCTAAATGAGCAGTTCTTC	TRBD1	NA	TRBV10-1	TRBJ2-1
CAWSVLLAGQIYNEQFF	TGTGCCTGGAGTGTATTACTGGCGGGCCAAATCTACAATGAGCAGTTCTTC	NA	NA	TRBV30	TRBJ2-1
CASSQDDRGSYEQYF	TGTGCCAGCAGCCAAGATGACAGGGGGTCCTACGAGCAGTACTTC	TRBD1	NA	TRBV4-2	TRBJ2-7
CASSLGTGGLYEQYF	TGTGCCAGCAGCTTAGGGACAGGGGGACTCTACGAGCAGTACTTC	TRBD1	NA	TRBV11-2	TRBJ2-7
CASSIRDTNQPQHF	TGTGCCAGTAGTATAAGGGACACCAATCAGCCCCAGCATTTT	NA	NA	TRBV19	TRBJ1-5
CSVVASGNEQFF	TGCAGCGTTGTAGCTAGCGGGAATGAGCAGTTCTTC	TRBD2	NA	TRBV29-1	TRBJ2-1
CASSPTTGSPLHF	TGTGCCAGCAGTCCAACGACAGGATCACCCCTCCACTTT	NA	once	TRBV27	TRBJ1-6
CASSWPSGRAGYEQYF	TGTGCCAGCAGTTGGCCTAGCGGGAGGGCCGGGTACGAGCAGTACTTC	TRBD2	NA	TRBV27	TRBJ2-7